This section outlines one T cell receptor beta chain sequence together with its context. From germline, CDR1 is KGHSH and CDR2 LQKENI. Trimming stripped 4 bases from V and 2 bases from J, with 18 bases between. This CDR3 is 16 amino acids long. Profiling relied on immunoSEQ multiplex PCR, and the TCRdb table lists in-frame clones only, not all of them. The sample lists about a million clones; approximately 72% were seen once. These data are taken from a study of shared clonotypes between healthy human individuals. The receptor was derived from a man aged 18 to 30 in good health. The chain has TRBV18 and TRBJ2-7; possible D gene TRBD1, 5 bases. The material sequenced was memory CD4+ T cells sorted from blood. Subset noted: CD45RA-negative fraction. DNA for the CDR3: TGTGCCAGCTCACGACGGTGGCAGGGCTCCACCTACGAGCAGTACTTC. This sequence encodes CASSRRWQGSTYEQYF.